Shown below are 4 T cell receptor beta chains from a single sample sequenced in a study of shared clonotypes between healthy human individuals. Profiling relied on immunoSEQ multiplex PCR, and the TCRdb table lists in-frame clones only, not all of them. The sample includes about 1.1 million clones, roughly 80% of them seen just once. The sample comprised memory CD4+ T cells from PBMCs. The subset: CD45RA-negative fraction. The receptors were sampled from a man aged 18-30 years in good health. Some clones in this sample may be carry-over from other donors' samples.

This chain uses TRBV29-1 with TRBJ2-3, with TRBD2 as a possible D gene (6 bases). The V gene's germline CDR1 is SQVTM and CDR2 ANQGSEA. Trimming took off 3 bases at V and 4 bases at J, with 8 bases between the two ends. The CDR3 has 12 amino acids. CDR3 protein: CSVDGSADTQYF. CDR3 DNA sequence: TGCAGCGTTGACGGGAGTGCAGATACGCAGTATTTT.

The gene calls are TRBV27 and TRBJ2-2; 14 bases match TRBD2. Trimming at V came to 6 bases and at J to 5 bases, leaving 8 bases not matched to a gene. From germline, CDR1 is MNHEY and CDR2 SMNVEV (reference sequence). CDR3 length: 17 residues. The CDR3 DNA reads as TGTGCCAGCAGACCCAGACTAGCGGGAGGGAGAACCGGGGAGCTGTTTTTT. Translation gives CASRPRLAGGRTGELFF.

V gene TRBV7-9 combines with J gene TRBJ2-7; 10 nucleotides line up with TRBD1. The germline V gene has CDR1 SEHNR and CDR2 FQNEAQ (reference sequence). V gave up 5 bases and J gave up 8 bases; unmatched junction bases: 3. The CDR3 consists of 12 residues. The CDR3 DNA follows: TGTGCCAGCAGCGAGGGACAGGGGAAGCAGTACTTC. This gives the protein CASSEGQGKQYF.

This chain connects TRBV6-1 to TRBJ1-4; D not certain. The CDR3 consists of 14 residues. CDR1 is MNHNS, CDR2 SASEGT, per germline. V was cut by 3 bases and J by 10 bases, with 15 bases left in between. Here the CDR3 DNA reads TGTGCCAGCAGTGAGAATCCGCCCAGTGGAAAACTGTTTTTT. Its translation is CASSENPPSGKLFF.